The source of this TCR beta chain is a study of shared clonotypes between healthy human individuals. Only in-frame clones appear in the TCRdb table, and some are missing; sequencing was by immunoSEQ multiplex PCR. This table has some 2,500,000 clones, around 92% appearing once. Points from the study as a whole: Generally, naive subsets came out with larger estimated richness than memory subsets.

Comments on this clone: The antigen remains undetermined.

This CDR3 contains 14 residues. CDR1 is SNHLY, CDR2 FYNNEI, per germline. V was clipped by 6 bases and J by 5 bases; unmatched bases: 10. Researchers partitioned CD4+ cells into CD45RA+ naive and CD45RA-negative memory subsets. The sequenced sample was naive CD4+ T cells from PBMCs. Stated subset: CD45RA+ positively selected. This chain connects TRBV2 to TRBJ2-7; 7 positions match TRBD1. This clonotype was obtained from a man younger than 35 in good health. Some clones in this sample may be carry-over from other donors' samples. For the CDR3, the DNA is TGTGCCAGCAGCACAGGGGCACGATTAAACGAGCAGTACTTC. Translated: CASSTGARLNEQYF.